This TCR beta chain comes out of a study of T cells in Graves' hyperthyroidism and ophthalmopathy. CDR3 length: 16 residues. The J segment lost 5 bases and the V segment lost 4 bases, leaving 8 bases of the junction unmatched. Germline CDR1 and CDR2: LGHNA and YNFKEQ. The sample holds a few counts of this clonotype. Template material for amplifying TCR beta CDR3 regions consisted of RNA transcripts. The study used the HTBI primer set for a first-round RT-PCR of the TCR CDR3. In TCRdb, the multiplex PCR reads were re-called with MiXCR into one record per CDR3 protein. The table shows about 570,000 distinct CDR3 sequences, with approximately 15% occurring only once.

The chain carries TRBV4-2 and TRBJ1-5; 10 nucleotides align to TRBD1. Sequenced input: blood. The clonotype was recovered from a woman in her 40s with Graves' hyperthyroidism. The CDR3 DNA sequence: TGTGCCAGCAGCCTTGCGTCAGGGACAGGGGATCAGCCCCAGCATTTT. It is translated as CASSLASGTGDQPQHF.